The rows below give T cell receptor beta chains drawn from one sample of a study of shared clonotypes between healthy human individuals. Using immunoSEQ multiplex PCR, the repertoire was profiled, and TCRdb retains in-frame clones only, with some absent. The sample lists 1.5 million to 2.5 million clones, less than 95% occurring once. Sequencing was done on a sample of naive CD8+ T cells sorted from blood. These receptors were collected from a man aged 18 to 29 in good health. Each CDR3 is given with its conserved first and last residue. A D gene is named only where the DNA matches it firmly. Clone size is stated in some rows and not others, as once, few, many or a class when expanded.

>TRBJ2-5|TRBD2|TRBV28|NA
TGTGCCAGCAGTCAAGGACTAGCGGGAGCCTCGTGGGAGACCCAGTACTTC
CASSQGLAGASWETQYF
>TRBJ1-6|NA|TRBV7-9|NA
TGTGCCAGCAGCTTAGAGGTCGGAGGGACGAATAATTCACCCCTCCACTTT
CASSLEVGGTNNSPLHF
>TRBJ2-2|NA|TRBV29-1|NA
TGCAGCGTTGTAGGACAAAACACCGGGGAGCTGTTTTTT
CSVVGQNTGELFF
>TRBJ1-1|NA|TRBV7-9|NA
TGTGCCAGCAGCTTAGCTTCAGGTTTCTTCCGGACTGAAGCTTTCTTT
CASSLASGFFRTEAFF
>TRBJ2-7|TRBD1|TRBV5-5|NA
TGTGCCAGCAGCCTGGACAGGAGCTCCTACGAGCAGTACTTC
CASSLDRSSYEQYF
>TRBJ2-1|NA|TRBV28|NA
TGTGCCAGCAGTTTGTTAGGGAGTATGAATGAGCAGTTCTTC
CASSLLGSMNEQFF
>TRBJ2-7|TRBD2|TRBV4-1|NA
TGCGCCAGCAGCCAAGATACCATTTTTGGACTAGCGGGAAGGTCCTACGAGCAGTACTTC
CASSQDTIFGLAGRSYEQYF
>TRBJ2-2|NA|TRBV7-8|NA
TGTGCCAGCAGCCCCGGGTCCGGGGAGCTGTTTTTT
CASSPGSGELFF
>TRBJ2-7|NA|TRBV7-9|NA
TGTGCCAGCAGCCTCGATGTGAGTGGGGAGCAGTACTTC
CASSLDVSGEQYF
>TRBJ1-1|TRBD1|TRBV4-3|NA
TGCGCCAGCAGCCAAGTAGGCAGGGGGGGCACTGAAGCTTTCTTT
CASSQVGRGGTEAFF
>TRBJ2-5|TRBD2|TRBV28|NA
TGTGCCAGCAGTTTAGTGGTAGCGGGGCCTAAAGAGACCCAGTACTTC
CASSLVVAGPKETQYF
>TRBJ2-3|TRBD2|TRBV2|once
TGTGCCAGCAGTGGCTTGGGCGGGGGGGATACAGATACGCAGTATTTT
CASSGLGGGDTDTQYF
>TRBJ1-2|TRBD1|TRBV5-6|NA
TGTGCCAGCAGCTTGGGTGCTAGGGGGCTCGACTATGGCTACACCTTC
CASSLGARGLDYGYTF
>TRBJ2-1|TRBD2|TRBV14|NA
TGTGCCAGCAGCCAAACTTGGGGGGGTGAGCAGTTCTTC
CASSQTWGGEQFF
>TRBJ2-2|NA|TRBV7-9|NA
TGTGCCAGCAGCCCCGATGAGGGGGGTTATTACACCGGGGAGCTGTTTTTT
CASSPDEGGYYTGELFF
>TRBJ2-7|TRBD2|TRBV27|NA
TGTGCCAGCAGCCGGGGGGGGCCAGCCTACGAGCAGTACTTC
CASSRGGPAYEQYF
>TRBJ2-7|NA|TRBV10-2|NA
TGCGCCAGCCGGGACGGGGGCTCCTACGAGCAGTACTTC
CASRDGGSYEQYF
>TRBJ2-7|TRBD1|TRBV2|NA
TGTGCCAGCAGTGGGGACAGAAGCTCCTACGAGCAGTACTTC
CASSGDRSSYEQYF
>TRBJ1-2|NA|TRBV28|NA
TGTGCCAGCAGTTCCAGCCCCCGGGGGGACACCTTC
CASSSSPRGDTF
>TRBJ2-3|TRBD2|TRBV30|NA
TGTGCCTGGAGTATGGGACGGGGGGGCGATACGCAGTATTTT
CAWSMGRGGDTQYF
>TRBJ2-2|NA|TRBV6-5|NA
TGTGCCAGCAGTTACGACGGCGACACCGGGGAGCTGTTTTTT
CASSYDGDTGELFF
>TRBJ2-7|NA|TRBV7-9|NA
TGTGCCAGCAGCCTCGAACAGAAAACCTACGAGCAGTACTTC
CASSLEQKTYEQYF
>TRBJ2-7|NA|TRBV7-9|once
TGTGCCAGCAGCTTAGGGGGGGGCGCCGCCTACGAGCAGTACTTC
CASSLGGGAAYEQYF
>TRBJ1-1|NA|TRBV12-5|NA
TGTGCTAGTGGTTTTCTTATGCGGGACGAAATGAACACTGAAGCTTTCTTT
CASGFLMRDEMNTEAFF
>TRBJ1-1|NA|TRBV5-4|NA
TGTGCCAGCAGCTTGGCCGAGGGGGTAAACACTGAAGCTTTCTTT
CASSLAEGVNTEAFF
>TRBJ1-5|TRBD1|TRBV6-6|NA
TGTGCCAGCAGTCAATTTCAGGGGGCCGGTCAGCCCCAGCATTTT
CASSQFQGAGQPQHF
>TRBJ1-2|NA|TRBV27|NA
TGTGCCAGCAGTTCAAAGACAGGACTCAACTATGGCTACACCTTC
CASSSKTGLNYGYTF
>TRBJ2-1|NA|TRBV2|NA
TGTGCCAGCGGTCACTCCTGGGTCGATGAGCAGTTCTTC
CASGHSWVDEQFF
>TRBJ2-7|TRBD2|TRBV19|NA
TGTGCCAGTAGTTCCACTAGCGGGGAGCAGGACGAGCAGTACTTC
CASSSTSGEQDEQYF
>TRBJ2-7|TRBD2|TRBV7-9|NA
TGTGCCAGCAGCAGCGGGACTACCTACGAGCAGTACTTC
CASSSGTTYEQYF
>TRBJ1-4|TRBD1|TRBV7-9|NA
TGTGCCAGCAGCCCGTCTCGGACAGGGGATGAAAAACTGTTTTTT
CASSPSRTGDEKLFF
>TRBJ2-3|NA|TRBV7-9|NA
TGTGCCAGCAGCCCGTTCGATACGCAGTATTTT
CASSPFDTQYF
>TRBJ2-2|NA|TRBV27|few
TGTGCCAGCAGTTTGGTAGGGGGACAAAACACCGGGGAGCTGTTTTTT
CASSLVGGQNTGELFF
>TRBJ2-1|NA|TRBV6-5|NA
TGTGCCAGCAGTTACTCCTCCGGGGATCTGCAGTTCTTC
CASSYSSGDLQFF
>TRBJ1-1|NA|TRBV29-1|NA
TGCAGCGTTATAGGACCGAACACTGAAGCTTTCTTT
CSVIGPNTEAFF
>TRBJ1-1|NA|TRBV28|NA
TGTGCCAGCAGTTTAGGATCTGAAAACACTGAAGCTTTCTTT
CASSLGSENTEAFF
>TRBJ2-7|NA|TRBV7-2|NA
TGTGCCAGCAGCCCCGGGACCTCGTACGAGCAGTACTTC
CASSPGTSYEQYF
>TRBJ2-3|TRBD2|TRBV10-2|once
TGCGCCAGCAGTGAGGCGGGAGCCTCAGATACGCAGTATTTT
CASSEAGASDTQYF
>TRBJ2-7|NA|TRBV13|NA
TGTGCCAGCAGCTTAGACGCCTACGAGCAGTACTTC
CASSLDAYEQYF
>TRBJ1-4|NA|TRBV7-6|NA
TGTGCCAGCAGCTTAGAGGCAGGGACAACTAATGAAAAACTGTTTTTT
CASSLEAGTTNEKLFF
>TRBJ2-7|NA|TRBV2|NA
TGTGCCACTTTATGGGGTGGTTTACGCTACGAGCAGTACTTC
CATLWGGLRYEQYF
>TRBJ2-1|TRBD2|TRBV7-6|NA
TGTGCCAGCAGCTCCCCAGCTTTTGAGGGAGGGCCGAGCTCCTACAATGAGCAGTTCTTC
CASSSPAFEGGPSSYNEQFF
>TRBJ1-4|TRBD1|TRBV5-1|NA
TGCGCCAGCAGCGCGTCCGGGACAGGGAATGAAAAACTGTTTTTT
CASSASGTGNEKLFF
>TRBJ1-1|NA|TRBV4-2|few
TGTGCCAGCAGCCAACCAGGGGTAACTGAAGCTTTCTTT
CASSQPGVTEAFF
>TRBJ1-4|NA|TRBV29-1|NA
TGCAGCGTCCTAACTAATGAAAAACTGTTTTTT
CSVLTNEKLFF
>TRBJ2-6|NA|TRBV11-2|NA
TGTGCCAGCAGCTTAGAGTACGGGAGTTATGGGGCCAACGTCCTGACTTTC
CASSLEYGSYGANVLTF
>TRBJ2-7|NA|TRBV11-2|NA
TGTGCCAGCAGCTTGACAGGGAGGAAGTACGAGCAGTACTTC
CASSLTGRKYEQYF
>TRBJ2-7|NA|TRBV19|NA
TGTGCCAGTAGTATTGGGCTCTACGAGCAGTACTTC
CASSIGLYEQYF
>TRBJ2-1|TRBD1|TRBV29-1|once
TGCAGCGTTTGGCAGGACAGGTACAATGAGCAGTTCTTC
CSVWQDRYNEQFF
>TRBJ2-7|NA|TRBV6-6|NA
TGTGCCAGCAGTTACTCGCAGGACGGGACCTACGAGCAGTACTTC
CASSYSQDGTYEQYF
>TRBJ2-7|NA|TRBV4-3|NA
TGCGCCAGCAGCCTGGACAGCCTCGCGAGCTCCTACGAGCAGTACTTC
CASSLDSLASSYEQYF
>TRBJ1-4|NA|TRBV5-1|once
TGCGCCAGCAGCTTTACTCCCACCACTAATGAAAAACTGTTTTTT
CASSFTPTTNEKLFF
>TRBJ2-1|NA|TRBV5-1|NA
TGCGCCAGCAGCTTGGTGGGCGGCAATGAGCAGTTCTTC
CASSLVGGNEQFF
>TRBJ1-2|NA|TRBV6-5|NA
TGCGCCAGCAATTGGAATGAGGGCCTGAACGATGGCTACACCTTC
CASNWNEGLNDGYTF
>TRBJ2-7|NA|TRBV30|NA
TGTGCCTGGAGTGCCCCAGGGCAGGCAGGCTACGAGCAGTACTTC
CAWSAPGQAGYEQYF
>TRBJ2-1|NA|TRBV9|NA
TGTGCCAGCAGCGCCCCGGGGCCGACCGTCAACAATGAGCAGTTCTTC
CASSAPGPTVNNEQFF
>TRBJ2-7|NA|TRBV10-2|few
TGCGCCACCCTATACACGGTTACCTACGAGCAGTACTTC
CATLYTVTYEQYF
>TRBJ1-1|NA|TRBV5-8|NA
TGTGCCAGCAGCTTGCGGGGGGGCACTGAAGCTTTCTTT
CASSLRGGTEAFF
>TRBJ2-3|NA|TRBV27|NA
TGTGCCACCAACCGGGGGCCGAGGGATACGCAGTATTTT
CATNRGPRDTQYF